These 3 T cell receptor beta chains were sequenced from one sample in a study of breast tumors, draining lymph nodes, adjacent tissues (TCRdb year 2016). The method behind the library was multiplex PCR. Sequencing relied on an Illumina HiSeq 2000. TCRdb applied fastp at Q25 and MiXCR to the public reads, then kept only in-frame beta chains. Records with the same CDR3 protein are collapsed into one entry carrying the most frequent genes and DNA. This sample is represented by under 20,000 distinct CDR3 sequences; approximately 42% of them were singletons. 15% to 20% of the sample lies in the top ten. Sample: breast tumor tissue. The receptors shown here come from a female donor with breast cancer. Some clones in this sample may be carry-over from other donors' samples.

The table lists this clonotype with many counts. A read error may be the cause here, since a much bigger clone is one base away. This chain links TRBV20-1 with TRBJ2-7; 8 nucleotides agree with TRBD1. Germline CDR1 and CDR2: DFQATT and SNEGSKA (reference sequence). The CDR3 extends over 13 amino acids. CDR3 residues: CSAYDRGSYAQYF. CDR3 nucleotides: TGCAGTGCTTACGACAGGGGCTCCTACGCGCAGTACTTC.

This clonotype was counted many times. The chain links TRBV12-3 or TRBV12-4 to TRBJ2-5, with unresolved D. Trimming left V 2 bases short and J 1 base short, with 8 bases between. CDR3 length: 14 residues. The CDR3 loop reads CASSLPDTQETQYF. Here the CDR3 DNA reads TGTGCCAGCAGTTTACCCGACACCCAAGAGACCCAGTACTTC.

This clonotype is labeled as medium-sized. The J gene is TRBJ2-7, the V gene TRBV20-1, with TRBD2 matching over 9 bases. Trimming cost V 6 bases and J 2 bases; bases outside gene matches: 8. CDR1 and CDR2 from the germline V gene are DFQATT and SNEGSKA (reference sequence). The CDR3 is 14 amino acids. CDR3 bases: TGCAGTGCCAAGGCGGGAGGGCCCACCTACGAGCAGTACTTC. Encoded protein: CSAKAGGPTYEQYF.